The 20 T cell receptor beta chains below all came from one sample that was sequenced in a study of monozygotic twins with inflammatory bowel disease. TCRdb reprocessed the 5' RACE reads, keeping one entry per CDR3 protein, no DNA. The table for this sample gives roughly 170,000 distinct CDR3 sequences. Sequencing was done on a sample of blood. These receptors came from a human donor with ulcerative colitis or Crohn's disease, or a healthy co-twin of an affected twin (not recorded which).

The rearrangement uses TRBV5-1 and TRBJ1-2; absent DNA, TCRdb's TRBD1 call cannot be checked. The germline gives CDR1 SGHRS, CDR2 YFSETQ. The CDR3 totals 15 residues. CDR3 in amino acids: CASSLVQGAGYGYTF. Looking up the rest from reference TRBV5-1 and TRBJ1-2 gives the full variable domain: KAGVTQTPRYLIKTRGQQVTLSCSPISGHRSVSWYQQTPGQGLQFLFEYFSETQRNKGNFPGRFSGRQFSNSRSEMNVSTLELGDSALYLCASSLVQGAGYGYTFGSGTRLTVV.

The CDR3 reads CASSFQGKHTGELFF. The rearrangement joins TRBV5-1 to TRBJ2-2; the TCRdb call, TRBD1, lacks DNA for checking. The germline gives CDR1 SGHRS, CDR2 YFSETQ. CDR3 length: 15 amino acids. The whole variable domain, filled in from reference TRBV5-1 and TRBJ2-2, reads KAGVTQTPRYLIKTRGQQVTLSCSPISGHRSVSWYQQTPGQGLQFLFEYFSETQRNKGNFPGRFSGRQFSNSRSEMNVSTLELGDSALYLCASSFQGKHTGELFFGEGSRLTVL.

The V and J genes are TRBV7-6 and TRBJ2-1; checking the TCRdb D call of TRBD1 is not possible without DNA. Germline CDR1 is SGHVS and CDR2 is FNYEAQ. The CDR3 totals 14 residues. CDR3 residues: CASSSPPGRGEQFF.

The chain couples TRBV18 to TRBJ1-1. Germline lookup yields CDR1 KGHSH and CDR2 LQKENI. The length of the CDR3 is 14 residues. The CDR3 protein is CASSIKTENTEAFF.

The genes are TRBV12-3 or TRBV12-4 and TRBJ1-2; absent DNA, TCRdb's TRBD1 call cannot be checked. The CDR3 loop spans 17 amino acids. Here the CDR3 reads CASSLYPPGQGARGYTF.

The rearrangement joins TRBV12-3 or TRBV12-4 to TRBJ1-1. There are 14 residues in the CDR3. CDR3 sequence reads: CASTPVGGNTEAFF.

This chain uses TRBV11-2 with TRBJ2-1; TCRdb's D gene call, TRBD1, goes unchecked for lack of DNA. CDR1 and CDR2 (germline): SGHAT, FQNNGV. CDR3 size: 12 residues. This chain's CDR3 is CASSLDRDEQFF.

The chain employs TRBV6-5 and TRBJ2-1. This CDR3 spans 11 amino acids. Germline lookup yields CDR1 MNHEY and CDR2 SVGAGI. CDR3 amino acids: CASSWYNEQFF.

This chain uses TRBV20-1 with TRBJ1-1. This CDR3 has 13 residues. CDR1 is DFQATT and CDR2 is SNEGSKA in the germline V gene (reference sequence). The CDR3: CSARVMGDTEAFF.

The genes are TRBV10-2 and TRBJ2-7; checking the TCRdb D call of TRBD1 is not possible without DNA. CDR1 and CDR2 from the germline V gene are WSHSY and SAAADI. This CDR3 comprises 16 residues. The CDR3 region is CASSGSPRGSTYEQYF.

J is TRBJ2-2 and V is TRBV7-8; absent DNA, TCRdb's TRBD1 call cannot be checked. Germline V CDR1 and CDR2: SGHVS, FQNEAQ. This CDR3 contains 15 residues. CDR3 in amino acids: CASSFGTGVVGELFF.

The chain is built from TRBV20-1 and TRBJ1-6. In germline, CDR1 is DFQATT, CDR2 SNEGSKA (reference sequence). CDR3 size: 17 residues. The CDR3 protein is CSARDLSSSSYNSPLHF.

This sequence joins TRBV7-2 and TRBJ2-3. Germline V lookup: CDR1 SGHTA, CDR2 FQGNSA. The CDR3 length is 14 residues. This chain's CDR3 is CASNPDGPTDTQYF.

This chain uses TRBV27 with TRBJ2-7; TCRdb lists TRBD2, though no DNA is available to test this call. The CDR3 loop spans 13 amino acids. Germline V gene data show CDR1 as MNHEY and CDR2 as SMNVEV (reference sequence). The CDR3 is CASRPLAGGEQYF.

The V and J genes are TRBV29-1 and TRBJ1-4. The CDR3 length is 13 residues. Germline V gives CDR1 SQVTM, CDR2 ANQGSEA. CDR3 sequence: CSVGLRLGEKLFF. Full variable domain (outside the CDR3, taken from reference TRBV29-1 and TRBJ1-4): SAVISQKPSRDICQRGTSLTIQCQVDSQVTMMFWYRQQPGQSLTLIATANQGSEATYESGFVIDKFPISRPNLTFSTLTVSNMSPEDSSIYLCSVGLRLGEKLFFGSGTQLSVL.

CDR3 sequence: CASSLQGRGNIQYF. The chain links TRBV2 to TRBJ2-4; TCRdb reports TRBD1, a call that lacks DNA to check it against. This CDR3 region has 14 residues. The germline gives CDR1 SNHLY, CDR2 FYNNEI.

The chain joins TRBV7-6 to TRBJ2-5; TCRdb picks TRBD2, but there is no DNA to check that call. Looked up from germline, CDR1 is SGHVS and CDR2 is FNYEAQ. The CDR3 contains 16 residues. The chain's CDR3 is CASSLGRIKYQETQYF.

The chain uses TRBV2 and TRBJ2-3; TCRdb calls TRBD1, which cannot be checked without DNA. In germline, CDR1 is SNHLY, CDR2 FYNNEI. The length of the CDR3 is 13 residues. This CDR3 is CASSIFDRAAQYF.

The gene calls are TRBV12-3 or TRBV12-4 and TRBJ1-3; TCRdb's D call of TRBD1 is untestable without DNA. The CDR3 has 15 amino acids. Here the CDR3 reads CASSLNLGGGNTIYF.

The chain recombines TRBV28 with TRBJ2-5; checking the TCRdb D call of TRBD1 is not possible without DNA. Germline V gene lookup returns CDR1 MDHEN and CDR2 SYDVKM. The CDR3 runs to 12 residues. This CDR3 reads CASSLEPGTQYF.